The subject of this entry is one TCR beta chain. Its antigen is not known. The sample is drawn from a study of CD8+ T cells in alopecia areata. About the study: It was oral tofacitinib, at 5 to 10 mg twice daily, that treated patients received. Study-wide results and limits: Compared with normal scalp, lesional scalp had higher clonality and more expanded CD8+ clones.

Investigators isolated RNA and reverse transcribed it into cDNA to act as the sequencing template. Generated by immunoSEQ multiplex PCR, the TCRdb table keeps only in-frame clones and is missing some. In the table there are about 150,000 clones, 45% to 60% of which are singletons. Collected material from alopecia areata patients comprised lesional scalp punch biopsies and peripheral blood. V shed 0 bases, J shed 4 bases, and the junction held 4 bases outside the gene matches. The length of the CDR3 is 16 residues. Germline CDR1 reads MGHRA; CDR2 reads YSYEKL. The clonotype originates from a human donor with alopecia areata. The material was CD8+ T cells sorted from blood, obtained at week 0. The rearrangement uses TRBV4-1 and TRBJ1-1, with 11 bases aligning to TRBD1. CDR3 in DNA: TGCGCCAGCAGCCAAGAACGGGACAGGGGGGTCACTGAAGCTTTCTTT. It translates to CASSQERDRGVTEAFF.